This record concerns one T cell receptor (beta chain) sequence. The antigen is undetermined. These data originate in a study of naive and memory T cell subsets. Study-wide results and limits: Naive and memory repertoire findings lacked a ground truth for validation.

An equimolar mix of two oligonucleotides served as the beta constant-region primer for TRBC1 and TRBC2. The ligated cDNA underwent four PCR rounds using SP2 and nested alpha and beta constant-region primers. Each CDR3 protein is one row after TCRdb ran MiXCR on the UMI-ligation and nested PCR reads. In the table there are 120,000 or so distinct CDR3 sequences, roughly 32% of which are singletons. CDR3 length: 16 residues. CDR1 is MRHNA, CDR2 SNTAGT, per germline. Losses at the gene ends were 2 bases for V and 4 bases for J; bases not matched to a gene: 7. This TCR was recovered from a human donor in good health. What was sequenced was central memory CD4+ T cells from blood. The chain uses TRBV6-4 and TRBJ2-1; 8 bases line up with TRBD2. The CDR3: CASSDISGAAYNEQFF. In DNA, the CDR3 is TGTGCCAGCAGTGACATTAGCGGGGCCGCGTACAATGAGCAGTTCTTC.